This T cell receptor (beta chain) originates from a study of shared clonotypes between healthy human individuals (dated by TCRdb to the early 2020s). About the investigation overall: A couple of women and a few men aged 18 to 49 years were included in the cohort. For each donor, three plates each were used for CD4 naive and CD4 memory, two plates were used for CD8 naive, and one plate was used for CD8 memory. To estimate repertoire size and how much clonotype sharing occurs between individuals, the study deeply sequenced the blood TCR repertoires of 5 or 6 healthy adults. To increase sequencing depth and limit assay-specific biases, TCR repertoire library preparation and sequencing were carried out by different laboratories using diverse techniques. Between about 0.8 and 9.5 billion PBMCs per donor were obtained by leukapheresis.

TCR CDR3 regions were amplified from genomic DNA by multiplex PCR using the deep immunoSEQ assay. For each cell subset, the extracted genomic DNA was distributed evenly across all wells of several immunoSEQ 96-well plates, and each plate served as one replicate. For sorted subsets, about 210 ng of genomic DNA, equivalent to tens of thousands of T cell genomes, went into each replicate PCR. Purified libraries were quantified with a Qubit 3.0 fluorometer, sized on a Bioanalyzer 2100, and re-quantified with the KAPA Library Quantification kit. Every immunoSEQ 96-well plate was sequenced on a separate single-read 150-cycle Illumina NextSeq 550 flow cell. From the authors' description of their analysis: Because the immunoSEQ output held only junctional sequences and lacked quality scores, the filtering could not match the filtering applied to full-length reads. Sequences were annotated with PyIR, a Python wrapper for IgBLAST v1.9, using IMGT germline references to assign V/J genes and CDR3. Any read was removed if the V/J assignment was weak (E-value above 1e-6), the CDR3 was missing, or the read contained stop codons, out-of-frame junctions, or ambiguous translated residues. V3J clonotypes were defined as sequences sharing an identical inferred V gene, J gene, and CDR3 amino acid sequence. Percentage overlap between repertoires was calculated by dividing the number of shared unique clonotypes by the size of the smaller repertoire. Richness of each repertoire was evaluated using RTK rarefaction, the Chao1 estimator, and Recon v2.1 estimates of unobserved clonotypes. Generation probabilities were computed with OLGA for all TCRbeta clonotypes obtained by the gDNA method from several donors. Sourced from immuneACCESS, this table was stored by TCRdb with only in-frame sequences that have V and J called. A share of the clones is absent; for the studies checked, an unresolved V gene accounts for under half, and the remainder has no known explanation. V, J and clone size were drawn from that table, and D and trimming were deduced from the DNA. The sample includes about 2.4 million clones, with approximately 94% observed a single time. The ten largest clones capture about 0.39% of the sample.

The donors were healthy, HIV-negative adults with no recently reported acute infections or vaccinations. Every donor was a Caucasian adult residing in Nashville, Tennessee, USA. Magnetic negative selection was used to enrich CD4+ T cells, after which naive cells were positively selected on CD45RA and the negative fraction became the memory subset. Blood was obtained by leukapheresis, after which PBMCs were separated by Ficoll-Histopaque density gradient centrifugation and cryopreserved in liquid nitrogen vapor phase. Analytical flow cytometry was used to check the purity and quantity of every magnetically sorted T cell population. Genomic DNA was isolated from every sorted fraction and measured by UV absorbance on a Nanodrop 2000c. Of note for this clone: Its antigen remains unidentified. Base quality data are lacking; no much larger clone is found one base away.

General conclusions and limits of the study: Sampling was restricted to blood, and TCR repertoires in tissue are likely to differ from TCR repertoires in blood. Even with the large sequencing depth, rarefaction of the sorted-subset datasets indicated that sequencing was incomplete. Compared with non-shared clonotypes, clonotypes shared by all four sorted-subset donors had higher generation probabilities. The small number of donors limited the genetic and exposure-history diversity represented. Naive subsets generally had larger estimated clonotype richness than memory subsets did. Pairwise subsampling led to the expectation that sequencing depth would affect the degree of clonotype sharing among donors. About 4.5% of naive CD4, around 3.6% of naive CD8, 2% to 2.5% of memory CD4, and approximately 0.4% of memory CD8 clonotypes were shared across several donors.

V trim: 3 bases; J trim: 7 bases; unmatched bases: 13. The CDR3 covers 16 residues, taking in both the cysteine and the phenylalanine. Just the 48-base CDR3 DNA is kept, in frame starting at base 1. Reading the germline V gene (reference sequence) gives CDR1 GTSNPN and CDR2 SVGIG. Sequencing input: naive CD4+ T cells from PBMCs. Read against the paper, the sample's cell subset or site label means: CD45RA+ positively selected. This TCR derives from a man aged 18 to 30 in good health. Some clones in this sample may be carry-over from other donors' samples. The rearranged segments are TRBV30 and TRBJ1-4, and 8 bases in between align with TRBD1. The DNA sequence is TGTGCCTGGAGGGGCCCCTCGACAGGGGTGGGTGAAAAACTGTTTTTT. It encodes CAWRGPSTGVGEKLFF.